These 17 T cell receptor beta chains came from one sample sequenced in a study of memory CD8 T cells in hepatitis C reinfection. The table came from immunoSEQ multiplex PCR; TCRdb's copy has only in-frame clones and leaves some out. The table records about 43,000 clones, roughly 89% of them present only once. Time point denoted: late/post reinfection, 12 to 24 weeks after detection. TCR sequencing was done directly ex vivo on sorted cells, without expansion in vitro. Sequenced input: naive CD8+ T cells sorted from blood. The source is a man younger than 30 with hepatitis C virus infection.

The chain joins TRBV19 to TRBJ1-5; D perhaps matches TRBD1 (5 bases). Germline lookup yields CDR1 LNHDA and CDR2 SQIVND (reference sequence). The V end lost 7 bases, the J end lost 4 bases, and 11 bases lay between the germline ends. This CDR3 contains 13 residues. The DNA for the CDR3 is TGTGCCAGTAATCTGGGGGGGAATCAGCCCCAGCATTTT. This codes for CASNLGGNQPQHF.

Details on this clone: A read error may produce the germline difference seen at one junction end. The V gene is TRBV6-1, the J gene TRBJ1-2; D call uncertain. The CDR3 contains 15 residues. Per the germline V gene, CDR1 is MNHNS and CDR2 is SASEGT. For the CDR3, the DNA is TGTGCCAGCAGTGAGGGTCCCACCGAGAACTATCGCTACACCTTC. It yields the protein CASSEGPTENYRYTF.

The chain joins TRBV7-8 to TRBJ1-5, with D unresolved. Trimming left V 3 bases short and J 0 bases short, with 12 bases between. The CDR3 covers 16 residues. CDR1 is SGHVS, CDR2 FQNEAQ, per germline. The CDR3 is CASSFGDGYSNQPQHF. The CDR3 coding sequence is TGTGCCAGCAGCTTTGGAGACGGTTATAGCAATCAGCCCCAGCATTTT. The whole variable domain, filled in from reference TRBV7-8 and TRBJ1-5, reads GAGVSQSPRYKVAKRGQDVALRCDPISGHVSLFWYQQALGQGPEFLTYFQNEAQLDKSGLPSDRFFAERPEGSVSTLKIQRTQQEDSAVYLCASSFGDGYSNQPQHFGDGTRLSIL.

CDR3 coding DNA: TGTGCCAGCAGCGTAGCTCGAACAGGGGGGAGCACTGAAGCTTTCTTT. Encoded protein: CASSVARTGGSTEAFF. The chain has TRBV9 and TRBJ1-1, with TRBD1 matching 8 bases. V shed 0 bases, J shed 4 bases, and the junction held 8 bases outside the gene matches. In germline, CDR1 is SGDLS, CDR2 YYNGEE. The CDR3 is made up of 16 amino acids.

This rearrangement joins TRBV9 to TRBJ2-2; D may be TRBD1 (5 bases). Trimming removed 4 bases at V and 4 bases at J, with 17 bases between. This CDR3 has 16 residues. CDR1 is SGDLS and CDR2 is YYNGEE in the germline V gene. CDR3 sequence reads: CASSTRTVQGTGELFF. CDR3 coding DNA: TGTGCCAGCAGCACCAGGACGGTTCAGGGCACCGGGGAGCTGTTTTTT.

This clone has just a few counts. The CDR3 is CASSTQVGFDNEQFF. The DNA for the CDR3 is TGTGCCAGCAGTACACAGGTGGGCTTCGACAATGAGCAGTTCTTC. The chain carries TRBV6-1 and TRBJ2-1; tentatively, D is TRBD1 (5 bases). This CDR3 spans 15 amino acids. V lost 5 bases to trimming and J lost 5 bases, with 16 bases between them. Germline V gene sequence: CDR1 MNHNS, CDR2 SASEGT.

This chain links TRBV5-1 with TRBJ2-5, with 7 nucleotides matching TRBD1. The DNA end lines up better with TRBJ2-7; the J call may be wrong. Germline V gene data show CDR1 as SGHRS and CDR2 as YFSETQ. The CDR3 is 16 residues long. CDR3 DNA: TGCGCCAGCAGCTTGGAGGTAGGGACAGCTTACTACGAGCAGTACTTC. This sequence encodes CASSLEVGTAYYEQYF.

The chain couples TRBV6-5 to TRBJ1-2; no reliable D call. Trimming removed 6 bases at V and 4 bases at J, with 12 bases between. This CDR3 is 13 amino acids long. Germline V CDR1 and CDR2: MNHEY, SVGAGI. The CDR3 spells CASSPGWPYGYTF. CDR3 DNA: TGTGCCAGCAGCCCGGGTTGGCCCTATGGCTACACCTTC.

The rearrangement uses TRBV25-1 and TRBJ1-2; the match to TRBD1 covers 9 bases. CDR1 and CDR2 (germline): MGHDK, SYGVNS. After removal of 4 bases from V and 7 bases from J, the junction contained 13 bases not matched to a gene. The CDR3 runs to 16 residues. The CDR3 DNA reads as TGTGCCAGCAGTGCCACCTGGGGGGACAGGGATAGTGGCTACACCTTC. Its translation is CASSATWGDRDSGYTF.

The chain links TRBV5-8 to TRBJ1-3; unclear D gene. Trimming removed 4 bases from V and 0 bases from J, with 8 bases in between. The CDR3 consists of 14 residues. Germline CDR1 and CDR2: SGHTS and YDEGEE. CDR3 protein: CASSRTHSGNTIYF. CDR3 bases: TGTGCCAGCAGCCGGACTCACTCTGGAAACACCATATATTTT.

The chain links TRBV6-1 to TRBJ1-4; D possibly corresponds to TRBD1 (5 bases). Germline loops: CDR1 MNHNS, CDR2 SASEGT. This CDR3 is 17 amino acids long. V lost 4 bases, J lost 1 base, and 16 bases lay in between. CDR3 amino acids: CASSARAGEGTNEKLFF. CDR3 bases: TGTGCCAGCAGTGCCAGGGCCGGGGAGGGAACTAATGAAAAACTGTTTTTT.

The J gene is TRBJ2-5, the V gene TRBV6-1, with 9 bases identical to TRBD1. CDR1 and CDR2 (germline): MNHNS, SASEGT. There are 14 residues in the CDR3. Trimming cost V 7 bases and J 5 bases; bases outside gene matches: 8. DNA for the CDR3: TGTGCCAGCAACAGCGGGACAGGGTGGGAGACCCAGTACTTC. It yields the protein CASNSGTGWETQYF.

The gene calls are TRBV4-1 and TRBJ1-5; 7 nucleotides agree with TRBD1. The CDR3 totals 17 residues. Germline V gives CDR1 MGHRA, CDR2 YSYEKL. The trim removed 1 base at V and 1 base at J, leaving 7 bases unmatched. The CDR3 here is CASSQVPNRGSNQPQHF. The DNA of the CDR3 is TGCGCCAGCAGCCAAGTTCCGAACAGGGGCAGCAATCAGCCCCAGCATTTT.

The rearrangement links TRBV7-8 to TRBJ2-4, with a tentative D call TRBD1 (6 bases). CDR1 is SGHVS, CDR2 FQNEAQ, per germline. The CDR3 spans 14 residues. V dropped 4 bases and J dropped 8 bases, with 15 bases sitting between them. The DNA of the CDR3 is TGTGCCAGCAGCTCCACAGGGATCGGGGACATTCAGTACTTC. This sequence encodes CASSSTGIGDIQYF. Full variable domain (rest looked up from reference TRBV7-8 and TRBJ2-4): GAGVSQSPRYKVAKRGQDVALRCDPISGHVSLFWYQQALGQGPEFLTYFQNEAQLDKSGLPSDRFFAERPEGSVSTLKIQRTQQEDSAVYLCASSSTGIGDIQYFGAGTRLSVL.

The V gene is TRBV2, the J gene TRBJ2-3; D unclear. This CDR3 comprises 14 residues. Germline CDR1 and CDR2: SNHLY and FYNNEI. V dropped 2 bases and J dropped 5 bases, with 11 bases sitting between them. CDR3 nucleotides: TGTGCCAGCAGTGAACGGCTGACTCTAGATACGCAGTATTTT. Its translation is CASSERLTLDTQYF.

This chain joins TRBV28 and TRBJ1-2; 10 positions agree with TRBD1. The CDR3 is 14 residues long. In germline, CDR1 is MDHEN, CDR2 SYDVKM. The J segment lost 6 bases and the V segment lost 5 bases, leaving 6 bases of the junction unmatched. The CDR3 DNA reads as TGTGCCAGCAGTGAGGACAGGGGGTACAATGGCTACACCTTC. This sequence encodes CASSEDRGYNGYTF.

V and J are TRBV28 and TRBJ1-4; no firm D call. Germline V gene sequence: CDR1 MDHEN, CDR2 SYDVKM. CDR3 length equals 13 residues. V lost 2 bases, J lost 10 bases, and 11 bases lay in between. The CDR3 here is CASSLGFRGKLFF. DNA of the CDR3: TGTGCCAGCAGTTTAGGGTTTCGCGGAAAACTGTTTTTT.